The 30 T cell receptor beta chains given below trace back to one sample, sequenced in a study of blood T cells in healthy people across ages. Primers used in a second PCR of roughly 7 to 12 cycles were a sample-barcoded 5' primer and a J-beta primer mix. Each CDR3 protein is one row after TCRdb ran MiXCR on the 5' RACE reads. The sample records about 640,000 distinct CDR3 sequences, 58% being singletons. The material sequenced was blood. These receptors all stem from a man aged 55-75 years in good health.

The chain recombines TRBV5-1 with TRBJ2-1; D is tentatively TRBD1 or TRBD2 (6 bases each). From germline, CDR1 is SGHRS and CDR2 YFSETQ. V lost 0 bases, J lost 12 bases, and 31 bases lay in between. CDR3 length: 19 amino acids. The CDR3 DNA reads TGCGCCAGCAGCTTGGGGGGCACAGGAGGGGGGCCCTCCCGAGATACGCAGTTCTTC. Translated: CASSLGGTGGGPSRDTQFF.

This clonotype was observed a few times. The genes are TRBV28 and TRBJ2-1; 9 positions agree with TRBD1. The V gene end was trimmed by 5 bases and the J gene end by 7 bases; junction bases not matched to a gene: 12. Germline lookup yields CDR1 MDHEN and CDR2 SYDVKM. This CDR3 is built from 16 residues. CDR3 DNA sequence: TGTGCCAGCAGTCCCCGGAGGAACAGGGGGCTGAATGAGCAGTTCTTC. Protein product: CASSPRRNRGLNEQFF.

This rearrangement joins TRBV27 to TRBJ1-1; possible D gene TRBD1, 5 bases. V was clipped by 3 bases and J by 1 base, with 9 bases between them. Per germline, CDR1 MNHEY and CDR2 SMNVEV (reference sequence). The CDR3 contains 14 residues. The CDR3 loop is CASSFGGPNTEAFF. In DNA form, the CDR3 reads TGTGCCAGCAGTTTTGGGGGACCGAACACTGAAGCTTTCTTT.

The chain links TRBV27 to TRBJ1-2; TRBD1 might be the D (5 bases). Trimming pared 3 bases from V and 5 bases from J, leaving 16 bases between. The CDR3 has 15 amino acids. The germline V gene encodes CDR1 MNHEY and CDR2 SMNVEV (reference sequence). The CDR3 nucleotides read TGTGCCAGCAGTTTCCAGGGCAACCCGGGGTATGGCTACACCTTC. Its protein product is CASSFQGNPGYGYTF.

Ten or more counts support this clonotype. This chain uses TRBV25-1 with TRBJ1-2, with a tentative D call TRBD1 (5 bases). Per the germline V gene, CDR1 is MGHDK and CDR2 is SYGVNS. V lost 4 bases to trimming and J lost 11 bases, with 14 bases between them. CDR3 length equals 12 residues. Written as DNA, the CDR3 is TGTGCCAGCAGTGGGCAGGGTATACGTTACACCTTC. Translated, it gives CASSGQGIRYTF.

The sample holds one count of this clonotype. The V gene is TRBV5-1, the J gene TRBJ1-2; D gene ambiguous. The CDR3 has 15 amino acids. Deletions cut 3 bases from V and 0 bases from J, with 12 bases between. CDR1 and CDR2 (germline): SGHRS, YFSETQ. DNA for the CDR3: TGCGCCAGCAGCTGGAGCGGATATACTAACTATGGCTACACCTTC. Protein: CASSWSGYTNYGYTF. Based on the CDR3 plus reference TRBV5-1 and TRBJ1-2, the full variable domain is KAGVTQTPRYLIKTRGQQVTLSCSPISGHRSVSWYQQTPGQGLQFLFEYFSETQRNKGNFPGRFSGRQFSNSRSEMNVSTLELGDSALYLCASSWSGYTNYGYTFGSGTRLTVV.

This clonotype was counted only a few times. V and J are TRBV3-1 and TRBJ2-1, with D tentatively TRBD1 or TRBD2 (5 bases each). The germline V gene encodes CDR1 LGHDT and CDR2 YNNKEL (reference sequence). V dropped 4 bases and J dropped 2 bases, with 12 bases sitting between them. The CDR3 length is 15 residues. CDR3 in DNA: TGTGCCAGCAGCCCCCGGGACGGGGCCTACAATGAGCAGTTCTTC. Translating it yields CASSPRDGAYNEQFF.

This clonotype was observed once. The CDR3 coding sequence is TGCGCCAGCAGCCTTCGACAGGGCAGTTACACCGGGGAGCTGTTTTTT. Protein: CASSLRQGSYTGELFF. V usage is TRBV5-1 and J usage is TRBJ2-2, with TRBD1 matching over 7 bases. Losses at the gene ends were 4 bases for V and 3 bases for J; bases not matched to a gene: 9. The CDR3 contains 16 residues. Germline lookup yields CDR1 SGHRS and CDR2 YFSETQ.

This rearrangement joins TRBV9 to TRBJ2-5; possibly TRBD1 for D (5 bases). The V gene's germline CDR1 is SGDLS and CDR2 YYNGEE. The CDR3 length is 16 residues. V dropped 4 bases and J dropped 1 base, with 17 bases sitting between them. The CDR3 DNA reads as TGTGCCAGCAGCCCCCGTTTTAGGGGATCCCAAGAGACCCAGTACTTC. Translating gives CASSPRFRGSQETQYF.

The rearrangement joins TRBV10-2 to TRBJ2-5; D is unresolved. The germline V gene encodes CDR1 WSHSY and CDR2 SAAADI. The CDR3 extends over 14 amino acids. The ends were cut back, 6 bases at V and 0 bases at J, with 11 bases in the middle. In nucleotides, the CDR3 is TGCGCCAGCAGGGGATTGGCGGACCAAGAGACCCAGTACTTC. Protein sequence: CASRGLADQETQYF.

CDR3 protein: CASSLEAAVGSAPQYF. CDR3 nucleotides: TGTGCCAGCAGCTTAGAAGCCGCTGTCGGCTCCGCTCCGCAGTATTTT. This chain links TRBV11-2 with TRBJ2-3; D is unclear. This CDR3 contains 16 residues. CDR1 is SGHAT and CDR2 is FQNNGV in the germline V gene. Trimming stripped 0 bases from V and 10 bases from J, with 20 bases between.

V is TRBV29-1 and J is TRBJ1-6; D gene unclear. The V end was cut by 4 bases, the J end by 8 bases, with 12 bases between. Germline values: CDR1 SQVTM, CDR2 ANQGSEA. The CDR3 spans 13 residues. CDR3: CSVGAAPDSPLHF. In DNA, the CDR3 is TGCAGCGTTGGGGCAGCACCGGATTCACCCCTCCACTTT.

The chain couples TRBV7-2 to TRBJ2-1, with 9 bases aligning to TRBD1. Germline loops: CDR1 SGHTA, CDR2 FQGNSA. The CDR3 totals 16 residues. V gave up 5 bases and J gave up 4 bases; unmatched junction bases: 9. As DNA, the CDR3 is TGTGCCAGCAGCCCACAGGGGGCGGGGACTTACAATGAGCAGTTCTTC. Translated, it gives CASSPQGAGTYNEQFF.

The rearrangement links TRBV2 to TRBJ2-7, with D hard to call. Germline V lookup: CDR1 SNHLY, CDR2 FYNNEI. The CDR3 loop spans 11 amino acids. Trimming stripped 2 bases from V and 7 bases from J, with 6 bases between. The CDR3 DNA is TGTGCCAGCAGTGAAATGGTGGAGCAGTACTTC. Its translation is CASSEMVEQYF.

This clonotype appeared a few times. This chain joins TRBV10-1 and TRBJ2-3; 9 nucleotides match TRBD1. J gave up 3 bases and V 4 bases, and 5 bases lay outside the gene matches. The CDR3 extends over 15 amino acids. Germline CDR1 WNHNN, CDR2 SYGVQD (reference sequence). CDR3 sequence: CASSAGQGRTDTQYF. CDR3 DNA: TGCGCCAGCAGTGCCGGACAGGGGAGAACAGATACGCAGTATTTT.

The chain uses TRBV20-1 and TRBJ1-2, with D possibly being TRBD1 (5 bases). V lost 1 base and J lost 6, with 15 bases in between. The CDR3 extends over 14 amino acids. Germline V gene sequence: CDR1 DFQATT, CDR2 SNEGSKA (reference sequence). The CDR3 region is CSARGDGARNGYTF. In nucleotides, the CDR3 is TGCAGTGCTAGAGGGGACGGGGCGAGAAATGGCTACACCTTC.

In the case of this clonotype: No DNA is shown, since the ends of the CDR3 on it are uncertain; the CDR3 is the one TCRdb lists. The V and J genes are TRBV9 and TRBJ2-6; the table's TRBD1 call for D was not verified on the DNA. The CDR3 is made up of 23 amino acids, end residues included. CDR1 SGDLS and CDR2 YYNGEE come from the germline V gene. CDR3: CASSVGTGDFGYTFGSGTNVLTF.

This clonotype occurred once. This rearrangement joins TRBV11-1 to TRBJ2-7; 8 positions match TRBD1. Germline V CDR1 and CDR2: SGHAT, FQDESV (reference sequence). J was trimmed by 0 bases and V by 8 bases; bases with no gene match: 6. The CDR3 has 14 residues. The CDR3: CASRRQGSSYEQYF. The CDR3 DNA follows: TGTGCCAGCCGCCGACAGGGGAGCTCCTACGAGCAGTACTTC.

J is TRBJ2-7 and V is TRBV10-2; TRBD1 matches 10 bases. Germline values: CDR1 WSHSY, CDR2 SAAADI. J was trimmed by 6 bases and V by 6 bases; bases with no gene match: 8. This CDR3 spans 14 amino acids. The CDR3 reads CASRERQGAGEQYF. DNA for the CDR3: TGCGCCAGCAGGGAACGACAGGGGGCGGGCGAGCAGTACTTC.

There are a few counts of this clonotype. This chain links TRBV28 with TRBJ1-4, with 8 bases lining up with TRBD1. V gave up 6 bases and J gave up 4 bases; unmatched junction bases: 4. This CDR3 is 14 amino acids long. Germline lookup yields CDR1 MDHEN and CDR2 SYDVKM. The CDR3 nucleotides are TGTGCCAGCAGGGGGACAGGTAGTAATGAAAAACTGTTTTTT. This encodes CASRGTGSNEKLFF. Combining the CDR3 with reference TRBV28 and TRBJ1-4 gives the whole variable domain DVKVTQSSRYLVKRTGEKVFLECVQDMDHENMFWYRQDPGLGLRLIYFSYDVKMKEKGDIPEGYSVSREKKERFSLILESASTNQTSMYLCASRGTGSNEKLFFGSGTQLSVL.

This clonotype was seen at least ten times. A much larger clone lies a single base off, so this may be a read error. The gene calls are TRBV24-1 and TRBJ2-5; TRBD2 agrees at 12 bases. Germline V CDR1 and CDR2: KGHDR, SFDVKD. J lost 11 bases, V lost 3 bases, and 12 bases had no gene match. This CDR3 region has 16 residues. This CDR3 reads CATSDGGLAGKNEQYF. The CDR3 DNA follows: TGTGCCACCAGTGATGGCGGACTAGCGGGGAAGAATGAGCAGTACTTC.

The J gene is TRBJ1-4, the V gene TRBV3-1, with D maybe TRBD1 (6 bases). CDR3 size: 16 residues. Looked up from germline, CDR1 is LGHDT and CDR2 is YNNKEL (reference sequence). Trimming removed 4 bases from V and 3 bases from J, with 15 bases in between. The chain's CDR3 is CASSRAQGGPNEKLFF. CDR3 in DNA: TGTGCCAGCAGCCGAGCACAGGGTGGACCTAATGAAAAACTGTTTTTT.

This sequence joins TRBV15 and TRBJ2-7; D not resolved. Germline V CDR1 and CDR2: LNHNV, YYDKDF (reference sequence). The CDR3 has 13 amino acids. V was clipped by 1 base and J by 1 base, with 5 bases between them. The CDR3 loop is CATSRGLSYEQYF. The DNA of the CDR3 is TGTGCCACCAGCAGAGGTCTTTCCTACGAGCAGTACTTC. The full variable domain, completed using reference TRBV15 and TRBJ2-7, is DAMVIQNPRYQVTQFGKPVTLSCSQTLNHNVMYWYQQKSSQAPKLLFHYYDKDFNNEADTPDNFQSRRPNTSFCFLDIRSPGLGDTAMYLCATSRGLSYEQYFGPGTRLTVT.

This sequence joins TRBV20-1 and TRBJ1-6; the D is unclear. V was shortened by 3 bases and J by 2 bases, with 14 bases between the two germline ends. The V gene's germline CDR1 is DFQATT and CDR2 SNEGSKA (reference sequence). This CDR3 comprises 16 residues. The CDR3 nucleotides are TGCAGTGCTAGGGGCATTCTCCATACCTATAATTCACCCCTCCACTTT. This codes for CSARGILHTYNSPLHF.

The chain couples TRBV29-1 to TRBJ2-1; D ambiguous. The J call is in doubt because the DNA end fits TRBJ2-7 better. Germline V CDR1 and CDR2: SQVTM, ANQGSEA. CDR3 length equals 13 residues. The CDR3 nucleotides are TGCAGCGTTGATGGCAGGAATTACAATGAGCAGTACTTC. It yields the protein CSVDGRNYNEQYF.

The V and J genes are TRBV20-1 and TRBJ1-5, with D unresolved. Trimming took 0 bases from V and 6 from J, leaving 15 bases between them. CDR1 is DFQATT, CDR2 SNEGSKA, per germline (reference sequence). There are 15 residues in the CDR3. This chain's CDR3 is CSARDVKENGQPQHF. CDR3 nucleotides: TGCAGTGCTAGAGATGTTAAGGAGAACGGTCAGCCCCAGCATTTT.

In its sample, this clonotype was seen many times. The gene calls are TRBV11-2 and TRBJ2-7; no firm D call. Trimming cost V 1 base and J 5 bases, with 3 bases left between them. The CDR3 length is 11 residues. Looked up from germline, CDR1 is SGHAT and CDR2 is FQNNGV. The CDR3 here is CASSLGDEQYF. The CDR3 DNA follows: TGTGCCAGCAGCTTAGGCGACGAGCAGTACTTC.

On this clonotype: An end of the junction differs from the germline gene, which may be a read error. The V gene is TRBV7-8, the J gene TRBJ2-1, with 8 bases fitting TRBD1. The V gene's germline CDR1 is SGHVS and CDR2 FQNEAQ. The CDR3 consists of 17 residues. For the CDR3, the DNA is TGTGCTAGCAGCTTAGGAGGTCAGGGGGCCTCCTACAATGAGCAGTTCTTC. Its protein product is CASSLGGQGASYNEQFF. Supplemented by reference TRBV7-8 and TRBJ2-1, the full variable domain reads GAGVSQSPRYKVAKRGQDVALRCDPISGHVSLFWYQQALGQGPEFLTYFQNEAQLDKSGLPSDRFFAERPEGSVSTLKIQRTQQEDSAVYLCASSLGGQGASYNEQFFGPGTRLTVL.

The chain combines TRBV18 with TRBJ1-5, with D tentatively TRBD1 (6 bases). V lost 6 bases to trimming and J lost 11 bases, with 17 bases between them. Germline V CDR1 and CDR2: KGHSH, LQKENI. This CDR3 is built from 13 residues. CDR3 residues: CASSPDRAASQHF. The CDR3 nucleotides are TGTGCCAGCTCCCCGGACAGAGCAGCATCCCAGCATTTT. The variable domain in full, completed from reference TRBV18 and TRBJ1-5, reads NAGVMQNPRHLVRRRGQEARLRCSPMKGHSHVYWYRQLPEEGLKFMVYLQKENIIDESGMPKERFSAEFPKEGPSILRIQQVVRGDSAAYFCASSPDRAASQHFGDGTRLSIL.

Written as DNA, the CDR3 is TGTGCCAGCAGCCAAGGGACTGGGGAGCAGTACTTC. Its protein product is CASSQGTGEQYF. The V gene is TRBV6-2 or TRBV6-3, the J gene TRBJ2-5; weak D call: TRBD2 (6 bases). This CDR3 spans 12 amino acids. V lost 6 bases to trimming and J lost 11 bases, with 16 bases between them. Per the germline V gene, CDR1 is MNHEY and CDR2 is SVGEGT.